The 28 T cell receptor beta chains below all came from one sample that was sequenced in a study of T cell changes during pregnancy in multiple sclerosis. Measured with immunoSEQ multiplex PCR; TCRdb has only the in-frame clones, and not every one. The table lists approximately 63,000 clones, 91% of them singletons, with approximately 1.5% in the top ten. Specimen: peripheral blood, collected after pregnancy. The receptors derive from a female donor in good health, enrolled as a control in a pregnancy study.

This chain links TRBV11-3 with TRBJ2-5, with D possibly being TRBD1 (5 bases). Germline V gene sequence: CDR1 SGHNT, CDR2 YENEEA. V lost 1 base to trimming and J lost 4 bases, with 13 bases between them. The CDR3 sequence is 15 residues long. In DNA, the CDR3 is TGTGCCAGCAGCTTAGCTAATGGACAAAGAGAGACCCAGTACTTC. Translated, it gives CASSLANGQRETQYF.

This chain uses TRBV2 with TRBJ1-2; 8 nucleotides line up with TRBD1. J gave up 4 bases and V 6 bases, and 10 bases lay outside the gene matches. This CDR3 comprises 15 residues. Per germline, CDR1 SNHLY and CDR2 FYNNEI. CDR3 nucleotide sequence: TGTGCCAGCAGAGGTCCCGGGACAGGTTTCTATGGCTACACCTTC. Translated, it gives CASRGPGTGFYGYTF. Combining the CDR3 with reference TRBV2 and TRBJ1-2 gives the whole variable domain EPEVTQTPSHQVTQMGQEVILRCVPISNHLYFYWYRQILGQKVEFLVSFYNNEISEKSEIFDDQFSVERPDGSNFTLKIRSTKLEDSAMYFCASRGPGTGFYGYTFGSGTRLTVV.

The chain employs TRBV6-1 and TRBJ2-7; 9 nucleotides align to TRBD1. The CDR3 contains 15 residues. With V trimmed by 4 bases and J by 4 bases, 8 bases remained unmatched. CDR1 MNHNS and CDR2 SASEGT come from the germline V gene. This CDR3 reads CASSAVTGQGYEQYF. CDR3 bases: TGTGCCAGCAGTGCAGTCACGGGACAGGGTTACGAGCAGTACTTC.

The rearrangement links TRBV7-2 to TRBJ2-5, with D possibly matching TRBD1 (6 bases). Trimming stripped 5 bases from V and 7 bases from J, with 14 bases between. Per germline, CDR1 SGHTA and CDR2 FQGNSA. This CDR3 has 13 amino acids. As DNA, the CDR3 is TGTGCCAGCAGCACAGGGATTTCGGGGACCCAGTACTTC. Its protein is CASSTGISGTQYF.

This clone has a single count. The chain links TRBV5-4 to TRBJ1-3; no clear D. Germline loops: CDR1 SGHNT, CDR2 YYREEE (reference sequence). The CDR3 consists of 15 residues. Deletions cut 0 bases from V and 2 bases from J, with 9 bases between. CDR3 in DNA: TGTGCCAGCAGCTTGGAACAGTTGGCTGGAAACACCATATATTTT. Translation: CASSLEQLAGNTIYF.

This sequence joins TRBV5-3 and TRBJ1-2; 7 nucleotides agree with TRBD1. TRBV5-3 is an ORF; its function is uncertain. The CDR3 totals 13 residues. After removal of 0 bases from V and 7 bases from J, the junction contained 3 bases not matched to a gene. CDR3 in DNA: TGTGCCAGAAGCTTGGGACAGGGTGGTGGCTACACCTTC. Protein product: CARSLGQGGGYTF.

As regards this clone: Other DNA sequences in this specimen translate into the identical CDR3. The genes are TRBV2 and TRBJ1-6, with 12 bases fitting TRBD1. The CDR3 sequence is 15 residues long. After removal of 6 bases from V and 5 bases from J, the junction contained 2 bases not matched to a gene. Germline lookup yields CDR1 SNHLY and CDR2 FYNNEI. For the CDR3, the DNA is TGTGCCAGCAGCGGGACAGGGGGCGATAATTCACCCCTCCACTTT. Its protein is CASSGTGGDNSPLHF.

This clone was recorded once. The CDR3 spells CASSLGGTGPVAGTEAFF. For the CDR3, the DNA is TGTGCCAGCAGCCTGGGAGGGACAGGGCCCGTTGCGGGCACTGAAGCTTTCTTT. The chain carries TRBV5-4 and TRBJ1-1, with 9 bases identical to TRBD1. The CDR3 spans 18 residues. J gave up 4 bases and V 4 bases, and 17 bases lay outside the gene matches. Germline values: CDR1 SGHNT, CDR2 YYREEE (reference sequence).

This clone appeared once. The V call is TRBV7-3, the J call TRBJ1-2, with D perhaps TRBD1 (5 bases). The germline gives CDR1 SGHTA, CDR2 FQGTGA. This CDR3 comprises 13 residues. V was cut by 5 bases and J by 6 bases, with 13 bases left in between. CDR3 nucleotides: TGTGCCAGCAGCCCCGGGGGTTTAGATGGCTACACCTTC. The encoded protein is CASSPGGLDGYTF.

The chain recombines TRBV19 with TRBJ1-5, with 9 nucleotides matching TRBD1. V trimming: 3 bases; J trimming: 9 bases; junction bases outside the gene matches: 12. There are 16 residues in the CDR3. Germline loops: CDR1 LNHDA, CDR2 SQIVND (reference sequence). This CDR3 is CASSMAVTGGLRPQHF. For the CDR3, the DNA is TGTGCCAGTAGTATGGCGGTCACAGGGGGCCTCCGGCCCCAGCATTTT.

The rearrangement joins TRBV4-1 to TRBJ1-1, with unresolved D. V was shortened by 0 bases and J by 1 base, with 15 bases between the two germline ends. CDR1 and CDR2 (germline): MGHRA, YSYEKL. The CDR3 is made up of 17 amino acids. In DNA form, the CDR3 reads TGCGCCAGCAGCCAAGATAGAGGGCGAAAGGCGAACACTGAAGCTTTCTTT. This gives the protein CASSQDRGRKANTEAFF.

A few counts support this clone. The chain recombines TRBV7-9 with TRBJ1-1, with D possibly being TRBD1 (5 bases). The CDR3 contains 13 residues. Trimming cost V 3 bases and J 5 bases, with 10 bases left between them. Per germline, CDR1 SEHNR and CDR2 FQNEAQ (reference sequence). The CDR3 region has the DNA TGTGCCAGCAGCTTGGGGGGTGGTACTGAAGCTTTCTTT. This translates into CASSLGGGTEAFF.

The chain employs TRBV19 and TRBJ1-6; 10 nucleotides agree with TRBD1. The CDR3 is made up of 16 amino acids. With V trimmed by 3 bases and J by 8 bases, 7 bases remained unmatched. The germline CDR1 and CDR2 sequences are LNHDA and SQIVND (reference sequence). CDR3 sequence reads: CASSIGTGAFDSPLHF. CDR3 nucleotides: TGTGCCAGTAGTATCGGGACAGGGGCTTTTGATTCACCCCTCCACTTT. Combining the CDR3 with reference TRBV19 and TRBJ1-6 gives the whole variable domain DGGITQSPKYLFRKEGQNVTLSCEQNLNHDAMYWYRQDPGQGLRLIYYSQIVNDFQKGDIAEGYSVSREKKESFPLTVTSAQKNPTAFYLCASSIGTGAFDSPLHFGNGTRLTVT.

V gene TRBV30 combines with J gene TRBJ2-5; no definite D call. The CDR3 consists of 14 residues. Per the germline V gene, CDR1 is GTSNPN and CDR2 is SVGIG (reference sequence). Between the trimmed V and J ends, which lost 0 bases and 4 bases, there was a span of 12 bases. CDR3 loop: CAWSVEWAGETQYF. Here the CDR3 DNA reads TGTGCCTGGAGTGTCGAGTGGGCAGGAGAGACCCAGTACTTC.

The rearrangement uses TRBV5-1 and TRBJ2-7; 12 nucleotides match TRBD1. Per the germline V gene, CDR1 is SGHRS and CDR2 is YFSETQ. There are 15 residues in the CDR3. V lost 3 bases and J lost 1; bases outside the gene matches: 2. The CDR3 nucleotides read TGCGCCAGCAGCTGGGGACAGGGGGCTTCCTACGAGCAGTACTTC. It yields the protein CASSWGQGASYEQYF.

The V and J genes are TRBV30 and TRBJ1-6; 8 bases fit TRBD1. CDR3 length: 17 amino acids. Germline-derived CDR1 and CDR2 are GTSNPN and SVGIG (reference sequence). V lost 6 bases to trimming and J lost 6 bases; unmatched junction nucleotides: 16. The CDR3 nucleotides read TGTGCCTGCGGGACAGGCAAACTCTCTGGGGGTAATTCACCCCTCCACTTT. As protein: CACGTGKLSGGNSPLHF.

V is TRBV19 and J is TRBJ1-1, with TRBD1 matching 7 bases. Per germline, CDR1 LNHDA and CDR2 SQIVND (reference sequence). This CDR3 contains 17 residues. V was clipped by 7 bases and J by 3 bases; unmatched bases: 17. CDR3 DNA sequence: TGTGCCAGTACCCGAAGGGGACAGCTTAGGGTTTACACTGAAGCTTTCTTT. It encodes CASTRRGQLRVYTEAFF.

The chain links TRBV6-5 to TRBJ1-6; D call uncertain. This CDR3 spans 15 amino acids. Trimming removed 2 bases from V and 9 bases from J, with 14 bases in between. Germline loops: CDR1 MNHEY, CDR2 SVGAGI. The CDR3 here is CASSYVGVGGSPLHF. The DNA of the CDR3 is TGTGCCAGCAGTTACGTGGGCGTAGGAGGTTCACCCCTCCACTTT.

As DNA, the CDR3 is TGTGCCAGCAGCCTTACCGGGGGTGAAAAACTGTTTTTT. This codes for CASSLTGGEKLFF. The chain has TRBV6-6 and TRBJ1-4; D might be TRBD1 (5 bases). The CDR3 sequence is 13 residues long. The germline V gene encodes CDR1 MNHNY and CDR2 SVGAGI (reference sequence). V shed 6 bases and J shed 7 bases, with 12 bases lying between them.

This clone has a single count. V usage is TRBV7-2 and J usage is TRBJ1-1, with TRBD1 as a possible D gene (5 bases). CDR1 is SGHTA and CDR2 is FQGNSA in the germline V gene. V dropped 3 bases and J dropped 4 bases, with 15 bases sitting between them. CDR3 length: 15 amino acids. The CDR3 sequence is CASSFLREAGTEAFF. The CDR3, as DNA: TGTGCCAGCAGCTTTCTCAGGGAGGCGGGCACTGAAGCTTTCTTT.

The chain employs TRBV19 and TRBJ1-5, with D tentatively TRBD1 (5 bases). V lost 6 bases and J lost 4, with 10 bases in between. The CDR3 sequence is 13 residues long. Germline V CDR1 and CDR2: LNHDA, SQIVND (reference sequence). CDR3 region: CASSRTQNQPQHF. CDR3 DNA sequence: TGTGCCAGTAGCCGGACACAAAATCAGCCCCAGCATTTT.

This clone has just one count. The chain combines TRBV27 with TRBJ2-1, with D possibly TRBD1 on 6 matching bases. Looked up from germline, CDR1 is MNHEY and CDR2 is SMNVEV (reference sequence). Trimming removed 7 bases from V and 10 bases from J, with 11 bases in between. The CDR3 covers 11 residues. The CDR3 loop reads CASIQGQEQFF. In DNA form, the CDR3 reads TGTGCCAGCATTCAAGGACAGGAGCAGTTCTTC.

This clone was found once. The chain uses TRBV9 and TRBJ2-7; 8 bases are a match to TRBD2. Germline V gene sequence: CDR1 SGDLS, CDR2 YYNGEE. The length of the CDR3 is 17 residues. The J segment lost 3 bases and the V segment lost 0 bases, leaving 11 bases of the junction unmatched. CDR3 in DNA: TGTGCCAGCAGCGTAGCCCCCAGGACGGGGGGGAACTACGAGCAGTACTTC. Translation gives CASSVAPRTGGNYEQYF.

The CDR3 coding sequence is TGTGCCAGCAGCCGCGACCGGACAGGGGGTTATGGCTACACCTTC. This codes for CASSRDRTGGYGYTF. This rearrangement joins TRBV6-6 to TRBJ1-2, with 10 bases lining up with TRBD1. Germline values: CDR1 MNHNY, CDR2 SVGAGI (reference sequence). The CDR3 runs 15 residues. V lost 6 bases, J lost 5 bases, and 9 bases stayed unmatched.

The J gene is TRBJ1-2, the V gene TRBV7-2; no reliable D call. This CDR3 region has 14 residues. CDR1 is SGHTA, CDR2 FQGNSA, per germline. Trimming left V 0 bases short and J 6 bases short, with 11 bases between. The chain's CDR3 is CASSLAAGVDGYTF. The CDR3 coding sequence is TGTGCCAGCAGCTTAGCGGCCGGGGTAGATGGCTACACCTTC.

As DNA, the CDR3 is TGCGCCAGCAGCCCCGGACCGAGGGCCGGGGAGCTGTTTTTT. Translation: CASSPGPRAGELFF. V and J are TRBV4-1 and TRBJ2-2, with D possibly matching TRBD2 (5 bases). This CDR3 has 14 amino acids. Trimming cost V 4 bases and J 6 bases, with 12 bases left between them. Germline CDR1 reads MGHRA; CDR2 reads YSYEKL.

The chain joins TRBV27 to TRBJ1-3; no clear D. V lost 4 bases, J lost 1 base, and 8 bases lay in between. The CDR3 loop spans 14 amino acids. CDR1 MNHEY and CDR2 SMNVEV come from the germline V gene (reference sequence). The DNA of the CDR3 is TGTGCCAGCAGTTCCGGAGGGTCTGGAAACACCATATATTTT. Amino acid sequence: CASSSGGSGNTIYF.

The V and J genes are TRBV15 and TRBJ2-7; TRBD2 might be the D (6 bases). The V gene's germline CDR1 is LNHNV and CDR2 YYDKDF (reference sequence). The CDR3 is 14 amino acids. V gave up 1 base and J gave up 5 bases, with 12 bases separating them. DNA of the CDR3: TGTGCCACCAGCAGAGGACGGGAGAGCGACGAGCAGTACTTC. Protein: CATSRGRESDEQYF.